This TCR beta chain was recorded in a study of identical twins. A single record per CDR3 protein comes from TCRdb applying MiXCR to the 5' RACE reads. Here the sample spans about 700,000 distinct CDR3 sequences, 8% to 9% being singletons. The CDR3 has 15 amino acids. Germline CDR1 and CDR2: DFQATT and SNEGSKA (reference sequence). The germline V and J ends were trimmed by 6 bases and 5 bases, with 22 bases remaining between them. The same sample was also studied in work on yellow fever vaccine responses in identical twins.

The material sequenced was PBMCs. The TCR originated in a woman younger than 30 in good health. This chain connects TRBV20-1 to TRBJ2-5; TRBD2 might be the D (5 bases). The CDR3 coding sequence is TGCAGTGCGCCTTCTTACAGCGGCAGCCAGGAGACCCAGTACTTC. This codes for CSAPSYSGSQETQYF.